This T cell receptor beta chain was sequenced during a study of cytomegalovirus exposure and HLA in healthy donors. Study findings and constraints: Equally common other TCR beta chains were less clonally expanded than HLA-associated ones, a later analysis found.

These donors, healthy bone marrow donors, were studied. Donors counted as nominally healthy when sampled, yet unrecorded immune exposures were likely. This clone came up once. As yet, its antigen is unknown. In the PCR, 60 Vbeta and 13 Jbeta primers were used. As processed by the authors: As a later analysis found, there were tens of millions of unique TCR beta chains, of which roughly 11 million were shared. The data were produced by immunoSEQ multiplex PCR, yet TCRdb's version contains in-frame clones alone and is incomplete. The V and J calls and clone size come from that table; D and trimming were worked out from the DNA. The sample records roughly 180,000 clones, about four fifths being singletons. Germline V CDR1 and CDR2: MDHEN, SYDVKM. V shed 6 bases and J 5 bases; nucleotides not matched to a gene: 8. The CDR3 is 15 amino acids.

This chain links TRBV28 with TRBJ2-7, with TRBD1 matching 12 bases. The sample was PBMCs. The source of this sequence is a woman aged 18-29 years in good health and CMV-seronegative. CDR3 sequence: CASRRPGQGADEQYF. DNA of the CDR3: TGTGCCAGCAGACGACCGGGACAGGGGGCCGACGAGCAGTACTTC. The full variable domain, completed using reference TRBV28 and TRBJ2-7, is DVKVTQSSRYLVKRTGEKVFLECVQDMDHENMFWYRQDPGLGLRLIYFSYDVKMKEKGDIPEGYSVSREKKERFSLILESASTNQTSMYLCASRRPGQGADEQYFGPGTRLTVT.